A selection of T cell receptor beta chains follows, all from one sample in a study of blood T cell repertoires in COVID-19. Assay: immunoSEQ multiplex PCR; the TCRdb copy retains only in-frame clones and omits some. The sample records fewer than 250,000 clones, approximately 82% being singletons. The sequenced sample was peripheral blood. The receptors come from a woman in her thirties or forties with acute or convalescent COVID-19. CDR3s include the opening cysteine and the closing phenylalanine or tryptophan. Each record gives: V gene, clone size, J gene, D gene, CDR3 protein, CDR3 DNA. The D gene is left open where the match is weak. Clone size is not always given. Where it is, it says once, few, many or a class for expanded clones.

TRBV3-1/TRBV3-2	-	TRBJ2-1	TRBD2	CASTSGRYNEQFF	TGTGCCAGCACAAGCGGGAGATACAATGAGCAGTTCTTC
TRBV6-2/TRBV6-3	once	TRBJ2-7	-	CASSKQGTYEQYF	TGTGCCAGCAGTAAACAGGGCACCTACGAGCAGTACTTC
TRBV19	many	TRBJ2-2	TRBD2	CASSIVELLAGASNTGELFF	TGTGCCAGTAGTATTGTAGAATTGCTAGCGGGGGCCTCGAACACCGGGGAGCTGTTTTTT
TRBV19	-	TRBJ1-2	TRBD1	CASTTWGTGKGYTF	TGTGCCAGTACCACATGGGGGACAGGGAAAGGCTACACCTTC
TRBV7-8	-	TRBJ2-1	-	CASSLARGSYNEQFF	TGTGCCAGCAGCTTAGCCAGGGGTTCCTACAATGAGCAGTTCTTC
TRBV4-2	-	TRBJ1-3	TRBD1	CASRRDRGTSGNTIYF	TGTGCCAGCAGGCGGGACAGGGGCACCTCTGGAAACACCATATATTTT
TRBV3-1/TRBV3-2	-	TRBJ1-2	-	CASSQSFTGNYGYTF	TGTGCCAGCAGCCAATCATTTACAGGGAACTATGGCTACACCTTC
TRBV11-2	-	TRBJ2-1	TRBD2	CASSFAGTSNEQFF	TGTGCCAGCAGCTTCGCCGGGACTAGCAATGAGCAGTTCTTC
TRBV10-3	-	TRBJ2-1	TRBD1	CAISERGQGSYNEQFF	TGTGCCATCAGTGAACGGGGACAGGGCTCCTACAATGAGCAGTTCTTC
TRBV18	-	TRBJ1-2	-	CASSPSGQPYGYTF	TGTGCCAGCTCACCAAGCGGACAGCCCTATGGCTACACCTTC
TRBV2	once	TRBJ1-1	-	CASSETDNTEAFF	TGTGCCAGCAGTGAAACAGATAACACTGAAGCTTTCTTT
TRBV28	-	TRBJ1-5	-	CASSNQGGNQPQHF	TGTGCCAGCAGCAATCAGGGTGGGAATCAGCCCCAGCATTTT
TRBV5-1	-	TRBJ1-1	TRBD1	CASSLNRGTTEAFF	TGCGCCAGCAGCTTAAACAGGGGGACCACTGAAGCTTTCTTT
TRBV19	-	TRBJ2-3	TRBD2	CASNTRGSPTDTQYF	TGTGCCAGTAATACGCGGGGGAGCCCCACAGATACGCAGTATTTT
TRBV7-2	once	TRBJ2-3	-	CASSSTRGDTQYF	TGTGCCAGCAGCTCTACTAGGGGGGATACGCAGTATTTT
TRBV10-1	-	TRBJ1-5	-	CARAADNQPQHF	TGCGCCAGAGCGGCAGACAATCAGCCCCAGCATTTT
TRBV9	-	TRBJ1-6	-	CASSVEAGSYSPLHF	TGTGCCAGCAGCGTAGAGGCAGGGTCCTATTCACCCCTCCACTTT
TRBV9	-	TRBJ1-3	-	CASSVGPGDGNTIYF	TGTGCCAGCAGCGTAGGGCCGGGGGACGGAAACACCATATATTTT
TRBV5-6	-	TRBJ2-7	TRBD1	CASSGGGQGAYEQYF	TGTGCCAGCAGCGGCGGGGGACAGGGGGCCTACGAGCAGTACTTC
TRBV5-1	-	TRBJ2-5	TRBD1	CASSSGQEETQYF	TGCGCCAGCAGCTCCGGACAGGAAGAGACCCAGTACTTC
TRBV7-8	-	TRBJ1-2	-	CASSLGGGARYGYTF	TGTGCCAGCAGCTTAGGCGGCGGGGCGCGCTATGGCTACACCTTC
TRBV19	-	TRBJ1-1	-	CASRQGGGSMNTEAFF	TGTGCCAGTAGGCAAGGGGGGGGCAGCATGAACACTGAAGCTTTCTTT
TRBV7-8	few	TRBJ2-2	-	CASRGGATGELFF	TGTGCCAGCAGGGGTGGGGCCACCGGGGAGCTGTTTTTT
TRBV9	-	TRBJ1-6	-	CASSASGLYNSPLHF	TGTGCCAGCAGCGCATCGGGTCTCTATAATTCACCCCTCCACTTT
TRBV3-1/TRBV3-2	-	TRBJ2-1	TRBD2	CASSQDLTSRNEQFF	TGTGCCAGCAGCCAAGATTTGACTAGCAGAAATGAGCAGTTCTTC
TRBV5-4	-	TRBJ1-4	-	CASSRGGLGQTNEKLFF	TGTGCCAGCAGCCGCGGAGGGCTCGGTCAAACTAATGAAAAACTGTTTTTT
TRBV27	-	TRBJ2-7	-	CASSFSQGTYEQYF	TGTGCCAGCAGTTTCTCTCAGGGGACCTACGAGCAGTACTTC
TRBV10-1	few	TRBJ2-1	-	CASSEGGSYNEQFF	TGCGCCAGCAGTGAGGGGGGGTCCTACAATGAGCAGTTCTTC
TRBV9	-	TRBJ2-1	TRBD1	CASSLSPLGTDDNEQFF	TGTGCCAGCAGCCTATCCCCCCTCGGGACAGACGACAATGAGCAGTTCTTC
TRBV24-1	once	TRBJ2-2	-	CATSDYPGGGGELFF	TGTGCCACCAGTGATTACCCAGGGGGAGGCGGGGAGCTGTTTTTT
TRBV9	-	TRBJ2-1	-	CASSVIDFNEQFF	TGTGCCAGCAGCGTTATAGATTTTAATGAGCAGTTCTTC
TRBV3-1/TRBV3-2	-	TRBJ1-1	-	CASSQGNRVGNTEAFF	TGTGCCAGCAGCCAAGGGAACAGGGTGGGGAACACTGAAGCTTTCTTT
TRBV21-1	-	TRBJ1-1	-	CASSIVYTGPRNTEAFF	TGTGCCAGCAGCATTGTCTACACAGGTCCTCGGAACACTGAAGCTTTCTTT
TRBV6-5	-	TRBJ2-2	TRBD2	CASSQLAGNTGELFF	TGTGCCAGCAGTCAACTAGCGGGGAACACCGGGGAGCTGTTTTTT
TRBV15	-	TRBJ1-5	TRBD1	CATSRDILRQGAVGHGQPQHF	TGTGCCACCAGCAGAGATATATTAAGACAGGGTGCAGTCGGGCACGGTCAGCCCCAGCATTTT
TRBV9	-	TRBJ2-2	TRBD2	CASSVEQAGLTGELFF	TGTGCCAGCAGCGTAGAACAAGCGGGGCTCACCGGGGAGCTGTTTTTT
TRBV2	-	TRBJ2-2	-	CASISGASANTGELFF	TGTGCCAGCATCTCTGGGGCTTCAGCGAACACCGGGGAGCTGTTTTTT
TRBV12-3/TRBV12-4	-	TRBJ2-3	-	CASREVADTQYF	TGTGCCAGCAGGGAGGTCGCAGATACGCAGTATTTT
TRBV3-1/TRBV3-2	-	TRBJ2-1	TRBD2	CASSQDLASGRYNEQFF	TGTGCCAGCAGCCAAGACTTAGCTAGCGGGAGATACAATGAGCAGTTCTTC
TRBV2	few	TRBJ1-1	-	CASSQGYWAFF	TGTGCCAGCAGTCAGGGTTATTGGGCTTTCTTT
TRBV10-3	-	TRBJ1-2	TRBD1	CAISEAGGSYGYTF	TGTGCCATCAGTGAGGCAGGGGGCAGCTATGGCTACACCTTC
TRBV28	-	TRBJ2-1	TRBD1	CASSLSDRKSSYNEQFF	TGTGCCAGCAGTCTATCGGACAGGAAGAGCTCCTACAATGAGCAGTTCTTC
TRBV19	-	TRBJ1-5	TRBD1	CASSIQGAVNQPQHF	TGTGCCAGTAGTATACAGGGGGCGGTCAATCAGCCCCAGCATTTT
TRBV19	-	TRBJ2-7	TRBD2	CASSTPAGEGYEQYF	TGTGCCAGTAGTACCCCAGCGGGAGAAGGCTACGAGCAGTACTTC
TRBV5-1	-	TRBJ1-2	-	CASSLNRMGDGYTF	TGCGCCAGCAGCTTAAACAGGATGGGCGATGGCTACACCTTC
TRBV29-1	-	TRBJ1-2	TRBD1	CSVDRVLFTNYGYTF	TGCAGCGTCGACAGGGTCCTTTTTACTAACTATGGCTACACCTTC
TRBV5-6	-	TRBJ2-7	TRBD1	CASSFGRGPEQYF	TGTGCCAGCAGCTTCGGCAGGGGGCCCGAGCAGTACTTC
TRBV6-5	-	TRBJ1-3	-	CASYSPSLSGNTIYF	TGTGCCAGTTACTCACCCTCCCTCTCTGGAAACACCATATATTTT
TRBV7-2	-	TRBJ1-2	-	CASSLIGLGNPGYTF	TGTGCCAGCAGCTTAATAGGACTCGGGAATCCAGGCTACACCTTC
TRBV6-5	once	TRBJ2-1	-	CASSRGPQSEFF	TGTGCCAGCAGCAGGGGACCTCAAAGCGAGTTCTTC